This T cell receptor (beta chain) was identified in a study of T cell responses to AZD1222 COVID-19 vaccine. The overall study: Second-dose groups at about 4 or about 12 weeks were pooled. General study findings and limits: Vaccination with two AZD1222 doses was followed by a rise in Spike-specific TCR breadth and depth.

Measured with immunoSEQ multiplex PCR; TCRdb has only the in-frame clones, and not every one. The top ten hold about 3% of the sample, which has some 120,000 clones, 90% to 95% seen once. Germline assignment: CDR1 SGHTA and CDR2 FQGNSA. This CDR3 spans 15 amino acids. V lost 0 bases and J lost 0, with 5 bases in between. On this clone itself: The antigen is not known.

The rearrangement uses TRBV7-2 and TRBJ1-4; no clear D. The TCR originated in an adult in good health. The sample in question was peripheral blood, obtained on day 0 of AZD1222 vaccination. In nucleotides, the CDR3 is TGTGCCAGCAGCTTAGCGTCTGCAACTAATGAAAAACTGTTTTTT. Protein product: CASSLASATNEKLFF.